Below, 9 T cell receptor beta chains from the same sample are listed, as sequenced in a study of beta chain features in type 1 diabetes. The study reverse transcribed the entire isolated RNA, so it sequenced expressed TCRB transcripts. The repertoire was sequenced with immunoSEQ multiplex PCR; TCRdb's copy has only in-frame clones and lacks some. The table shows 450,000 to 600,000 clones, with 25% to 35% occurring only once. Material: naive CD4+ T cells from blood. The source is a man in his late teens or twenties in good health.

The V call is TRBV7-9, the J call TRBJ2-1; D gene unclear. CDR3 length: 12 residues. Germline V gene lookup returns CDR1 SEHNR and CDR2 FQNEAQ (reference sequence). Trimming shortened V by 5 bases and J by 7 bases, and 9 bases separated the two germline ends. CDR3 nucleotide sequence: TGTGCCAGCAGCGGCCCCGGGAATGAGCAGTTCTTC. It specifies CASSGPGNEQFF.

For this clone: The sample contains more than one DNA sequence encoding this CDR3. This chain uses TRBV2 with TRBJ2-7; TRBD1 matches at 9 bases. Unmatched junction bases numbered 15, after V lost 7 bases and J lost 2 bases. The CDR3 is 17 amino acids. CDR1 and CDR2 from the germline V gene are SNHLY and FYNNEI. The CDR3 is CASMPGQGRLAAYEQYF. CDR3 sequence (DNA): TGTGCCAGCATGCCGGGACAGGGTCGTCTAGCGGCCTACGAGCAGTACTTC.

This clone was observed a handful of times. Relative to the germline gene, one junction end is altered; a read error may explain this. This sequence joins TRBV19 and TRBJ2-4; tentatively, D is TRBD1 (6 bases). This CDR3 comprises 11 residues. Per germline, CDR1 LNHDA and CDR2 SQIVND (reference sequence). The CDR3 DNA follows: TGTGCCAGTAGTATGTTCCCAGCTCAGGGGTTC. Translated, it gives CASSMFPAQGF.

This clone was observed a few times. This same CDR3 is encoded by further DNA sequences in the sample. The chain uses TRBV6-5 and TRBJ2-7; 10 bases fit TRBD2. The ends lost 8 bases at V and 2 bases at J; junction bases unmatched: 6. Per the germline V gene, CDR1 is MNHEY and CDR2 is SVGAGI. The CDR3 length is 14 residues. DNA of the CDR3: TGTGCCAGCCGGTGGACTAGCGGAGCCTACGAGCAGTACTTC. Translated: CASRWTSGAYEQYF.

The V call is TRBV2, the J call TRBJ2-5, with D perhaps TRBD2 (5 bases). Germline V gene lookup returns CDR1 SNHLY and CDR2 FYNNEI. The length of the CDR3 is 11 residues. Trimming stripped 8 bases from V and 1 base from J, with 5 bases between. CDR3 amino acids: CASEGQETQYF. Here the CDR3 DNA reads TGTGCCAGCGAGGGCCAAGAGACCCAGTACTTC.

This clone was seen only a few times. The chain recombines TRBV7-2 with TRBJ1-1; D possibly corresponds to TRBD1 (6 bases). There are 14 residues in the CDR3. V shed 1 base and J shed 1 base, with 7 bases lying between them. Germline V gene sequence: CDR1 SGHTA, CDR2 FQGNSA. CDR3 amino acids: CASSLDRANTEAFF. The CDR3, as DNA: TGTGCCAGCAGCTTAGACAGGGCGAACACTGAAGCTTTCTTT.

This rearrangement joins TRBV15 to TRBJ2-5, with D uncertain. This CDR3 region has 13 residues. The germline V and J ends were trimmed by 1 base and 5 bases, with 8 bases remaining between them. Germline CDR1 and CDR2: LNHNV and YYDKDF (reference sequence). The chain's CDR3 is CATSRGPEETQYF. CDR3 coding DNA: TGTGCCACCAGCAGAGGGCCTGAGGAGACCCAGTACTTC.

This clone was picked up a small number of times. The chain is built from TRBV7-9 and TRBJ2-6, with D maybe TRBD1 (6 bases). The CDR3 has 15 amino acids. Germline V lookup: CDR1 SEHNR, CDR2 FQNEAQ (reference sequence). V gave up 6 bases and J gave up 2 bases, with 11 bases separating them. The CDR3 loop is CASRPGDPGANVLTF. CDR3 sequence (DNA): TGTGCCAGCAGACCAGGGGATCCTGGGGCCAACGTCCTGACTTTC. Supplemented by reference TRBV7-9 and TRBJ2-6, the full variable domain reads DTGVSQNPRHKITKRGQNVTFRCDPISEHNRLYWYRQTLGQGPEFLTYFQNEAQLEKSRLLSDRFSAERPKGSFSTLEIQRTEQGDSAMYLCASRPGDPGANVLTFGAGSRLTVL.

The J gene is TRBJ1-1, the V gene TRBV7-9; 8 bases agree with TRBD1. V shed 2 bases, J shed 4 bases, and the junction held 9 bases outside the gene matches. The CDR3 extends over 16 amino acids. Germline assignment: CDR1 SEHNR and CDR2 FQNEAQ (reference sequence). CDR3 in DNA: TGTGCCAGCAGCTTAAGGGCAGGGGGCCCGTTCACTGAAGCTTTCTTT. The encoded protein is CASSLRAGGPFTEAFF.